The rows below give T cell receptor beta chains drawn from one sample of a study of CD8 T cells in Susac syndrome. TCRdb reanalysed the immunoSEQ multiplex PCR reads using MiXCR and keeps one entry per CDR3 protein. The sample has 180,000 or so distinct CDR3 sequences, more than 90% seen once. Material for sequencing was CD4+ T cells from PBMCs. Source of these receptors: a human donor with multiple sclerosis. Each CDR3 is given with its conserved first and last residue. Not every row has a clone size; where given, it reads once, few, many or a size class.

V	size	CDR3
TRBV29-1	.	CSTAGTGPEQYF
TRBV5-4	.	CASSLDSRTGELFF
TRBV7-9	.	CASSRNSGETQYF
TRBV7-6	.	CASSLGTSVYGYTF
TRBV6-5	.	CASSYPGGVGGRNTEAFF
TRBV18	.	CASSPPSFTQSEAFF
TRBV2	.	CASSKGAGRDNYGYTF
TRBV28	.	CASSLSRGGDTQYF
TRBV30	once	CAWSDPDTQYF
TRBV29-1	.	CSVEVGRGPTGELFF
TRBV20-1	.	CSAFATPYNEQFF
TRBV30	.	CAWSDRPEVRPLHF
TRBV3-1	.	CASSRTSGGAGETQYF
TRBV7-6	.	CASSLRLAAHNEQFF
TRBV18	.	CASSPNKYNSPLHF
TRBV7-2	.	CASSLEVLAGGDREQFF
TRBV5-1	.	CASSLDHNNEQFF
TRBV20-1	.	CSALRGRSTEAFF
TRBV5-1	.	CASSSPGTSGTDTQYF
TRBV6-5	.	CASSYSKGGRSYNEQFF
TRBV20-1	once	CSAPLVRGQGYYEQYF
TRBV7-2	.	CASSLEGVGAQYF
TRBV20-1	.	CSALGQGGTGELFF
TRBV20-1	.	CSARPRPWGTDTQYF
TRBV6-2/TRBV6-3	.	CASRQDRPNLNQPQHF
TRBV20-1	.	CSASIPSGGYYEQYF
TRBV29-1	.	CSVAPGTGGSGYTF
TRBV30	.	CAWSGIGNEQFF
TRBV30	.	CACGPSSFYQPQHF
TRBV29-1	.	CSVTGVSYNEQFF
TRBV14	.	CASSQALVAYNEQFF
TRBV3-1	.	CASSQERRFADTQYF
TRBV30	.	CAWVRGDTQYF
TRBV25-1	.	CASSDGWGSSPLHF
TRBV6-2/TRBV6-3	once	CASSHDRNEQYF
TRBV6-5	once	CASSYPPRPGRDTEAFF
TRBV19	.	CASSITGDGGNQPQHF
TRBV30	.	CARSGGLNTEAFF
TRBV30	.	CACGQGLGGYTF
TRBV27	.	CASPLDHLYGGDEQYF
TRBV30	.	CAWSLDRDTEAFF
TRBV19	.	CASSIVGRGAGYTF
TRBV20-1	.	CSARDPWDRVYEQYF
TRBV6-5	.	CASSAGRTEAFF
TRBV4-1	once	CASSPVGGQKHNQPQHF
TRBV30	.	CAWSRVAGYTF
TRBV7-8	.	CASSYQDRGYSPLHF
TRBV28	.	CASSPSGLSTDTQYF
TRBV20-1	once	CSAPWTGFNYGYTF
TRBV11-1	.	CASSLATYSGLRDRDEKLFF
TRBV5-1	.	CASNLRGLGADTQYF
TRBV5-4	.	CATRRGGSLSYEQYF
TRBV12-3/TRBV12-4	.	CASTIDRTGNTIYF
TRBV20-1	.	CSATLGEGTPQYF
TRBV2	.	CASSSDGNTIYF
TRBV6-2/TRBV6-3	.	CASSKQGSSSYEQYF
TRBV28	.	CASSLLGTGPYEQYF
TRBV2	.	CASRGGLGGVTDTQYF